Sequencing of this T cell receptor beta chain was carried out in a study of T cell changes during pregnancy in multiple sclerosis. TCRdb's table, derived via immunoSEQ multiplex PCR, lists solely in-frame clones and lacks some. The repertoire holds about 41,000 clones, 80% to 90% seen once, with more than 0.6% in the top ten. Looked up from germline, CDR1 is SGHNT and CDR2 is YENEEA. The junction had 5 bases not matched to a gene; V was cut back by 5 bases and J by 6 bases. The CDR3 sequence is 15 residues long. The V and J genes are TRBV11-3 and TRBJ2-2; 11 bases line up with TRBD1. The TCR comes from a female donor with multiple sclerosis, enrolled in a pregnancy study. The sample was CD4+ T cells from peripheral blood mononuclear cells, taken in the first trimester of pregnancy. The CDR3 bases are TGTGCCAGCAGCCCAGGACAGGGGGCGGCCGGGGAGCTGTTTTTT. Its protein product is CASSPGQGAAGELFF.